This T cell receptor beta chain was documented in a study of cytomegalovirus exposure and HLA in healthy donors. Overall study: About 85 million unique TCRs from HLA-typed donors were held in an early release of data. Study results and limitations: In vitro, a few CMV-associated chains proved specific for CMV antigens.

The CDR3 spans 17 residues. Per germline, CDR1 MDHEN and CDR2 SYDVKM. V gave up 4 bases and J gave up 5 bases; unmatched junction bases: 13. With regard to this clone: The antigen remains unidentified.

In the PCR, 60 Vbeta and 13 Jbeta primers were used. Produced via immunoSEQ multiplex PCR; TCRdb's table is partial and in-frame only. Of 160,000 or so clones in the sample, 70% to 90% were seen once. Sequencing was done on a sample of PBMCs. The J gene is TRBJ2-1, the V gene TRBV28; TRBD1 matches 8 bases. The receptor comes from a woman under 40 in good health and CMV-seronegative. CDR3 DNA sequence: TGTGCCAGCAGTTCCGCCCCCGGGACAGGCGAAAACAATGAGCAGTTCTTC. Residues: CASSSAPGTGENNEQFF.